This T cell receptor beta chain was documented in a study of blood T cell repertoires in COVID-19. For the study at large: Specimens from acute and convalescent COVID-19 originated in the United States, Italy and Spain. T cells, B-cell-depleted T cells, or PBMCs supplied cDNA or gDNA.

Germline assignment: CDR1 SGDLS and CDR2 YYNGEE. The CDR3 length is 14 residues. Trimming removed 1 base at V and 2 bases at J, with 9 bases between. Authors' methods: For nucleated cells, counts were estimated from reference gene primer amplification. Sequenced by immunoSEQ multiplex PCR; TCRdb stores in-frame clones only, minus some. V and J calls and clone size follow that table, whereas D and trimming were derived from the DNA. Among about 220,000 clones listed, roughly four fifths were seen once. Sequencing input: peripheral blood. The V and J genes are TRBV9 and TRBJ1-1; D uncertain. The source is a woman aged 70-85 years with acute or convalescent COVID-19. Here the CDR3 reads CASSVFEGNTEAFF. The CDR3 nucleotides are TGTGCCAGCAGCGTATTTGAGGGTAACACTGAAGCTTTCTTT.